The TCR beta chain described here comes from a study of blood T cell repertoires in COVID-19. Across the whole study: Samples representing acute and convalescent COVID-19 were sourced from the United States, Italy and Spain. In each case, the material was cDNA or gDNA derived from T cells, B-cell-depleted T cells, or PBMCs.

In the source study's methods: Scientists estimated how many nucleated cells there were by amplifying reference gene primers. The method was immunoSEQ multiplex PCR; TCRdb's version includes in-frame clones alone and lacks a portion of them. V, J and clone size reflect that table, while D and trimming were determined from the DNA. The top ten hold 5% to 6.5% of the sample, which has under 250,000 clones, around 80% seen once. With V trimmed by 4 bases and J by 8 bases, 6 bases remained unmatched. The CDR3 runs to 15 residues. Looked up from germline, CDR1 is SGHAT and CDR2 is FQDESV (reference sequence).

The sequenced material came from peripheral blood. The TCR comes from a woman in her fifties or sixties who had recovered from COVID-19. The chain couples TRBV11-1 to TRBJ2-1, with 12 bases aligning to TRBD2. CDR3 nucleotide sequence: TGTGCCAGCAGCTCTAGCGGGGGGGAGAACGATGAGCAGTTCTTC. Protein sequence: CASSSSGGENDEQFF.